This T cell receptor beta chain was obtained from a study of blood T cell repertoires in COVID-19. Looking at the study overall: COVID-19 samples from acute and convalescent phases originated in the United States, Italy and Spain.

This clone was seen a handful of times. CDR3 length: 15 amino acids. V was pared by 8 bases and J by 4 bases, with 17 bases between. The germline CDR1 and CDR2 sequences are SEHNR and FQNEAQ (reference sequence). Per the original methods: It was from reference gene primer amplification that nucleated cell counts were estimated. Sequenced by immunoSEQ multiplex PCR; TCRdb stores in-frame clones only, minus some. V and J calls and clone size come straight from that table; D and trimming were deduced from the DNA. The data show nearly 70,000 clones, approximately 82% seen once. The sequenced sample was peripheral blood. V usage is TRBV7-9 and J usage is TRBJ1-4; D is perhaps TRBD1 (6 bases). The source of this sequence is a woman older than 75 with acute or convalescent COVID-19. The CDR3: CASSPVGGGNEKLFF. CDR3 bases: TGTGCCAGCTCCCCCGTAGGGGGTGGTAATGAAAAACTGTTTTTT.